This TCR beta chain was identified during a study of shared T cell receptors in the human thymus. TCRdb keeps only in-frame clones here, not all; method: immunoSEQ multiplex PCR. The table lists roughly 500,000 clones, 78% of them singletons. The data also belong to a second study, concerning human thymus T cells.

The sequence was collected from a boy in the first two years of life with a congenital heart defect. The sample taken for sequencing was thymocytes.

The CDR3 loop is CASSSQPGGENRELFF. The DNA of the CDR3 is TGTGCCAGCAGCTCCCAGCCGGGAGGGGAAAACCGGGAGCTGTTTTTT. The chain uses TRBV7-8 and TRBJ2-2; the match to TRBD2 covers 8 bases. Germline-derived CDR1 and CDR2 are SGHVS and FQNEAQ. The CDR3 has 16 amino acids. V lost 4 bases, J lost 9 bases, and 13 bases stayed unmatched.